This T cell receptor beta chain emerged from a study of shared clonotypes between healthy human individuals. Notes on the study in general: Clonotype sharing across a few donors was observed for about 4.8% of naive CD4 clonotypes.

V trimming: 0 bases; J trimming: 5 bases; junction bases outside the gene matches: 0. The V gene's germline CDR1 is MNHEY and CDR2 SVGAGI. This CDR3 is built from 14 residues. In the CD4+ fraction, cells were divided into CD45RA+ naive and CD45RA-negative memory subsets. Deep was the level at which the assay was run. Sequencing used immunoSEQ multiplex PCR; TCRdb keeps in-frame clones, though not all of them. The table shows some 1 million clones, with 65% to 80% occurring only once. A note on this clone: What it recognizes is unknown. This same CDR3 is encoded by further DNA sequences in the sample.

Sequenced input: memory CD4+ T cells sorted from blood. This sample's subset: CD45RA-negative fraction. The chain is built from TRBV6-5 and TRBJ2-5; 10 bases map to TRBD1. The clonotype comes from a man aged 18 to 30 in good health. CDR3 protein: CASSYSGQGETQYF. The DNA of the CDR3 is TGTGCCAGCAGTTACTCGGGACAGGGGGAGACCCAGTACTTC.